This entry features one T cell receptor (beta chain) sequence. The antigen is undetermined. The PCR contained 60 Vbeta and 13 Jbeta primers. Some clones are missing from TCRdb's copy, which holds only in-frame ones; the method was immunoSEQ multiplex PCR. Of 130,000 or so clones in the sample, 80% to 90% were seen once. The sample belongs to a study of cytomegalovirus exposure and HLA in healthy donors. Study-wide findings and caveats: A few CMV-associated chains were confirmed in vitro to be specific for CMV antigens.

Healthy bone marrow donors made up the donor group. This TCR was sampled from a woman younger than 35 in good health and CMV-seropositive. Specimen: PBMCs.

The CDR3 loop reads CASSPSGVDYGYTF. DNA of the CDR3: TGTGCCAGCTCACCATCGGGGGTTGACTATGGCTACACCTTC. V usage is TRBV18 and J usage is TRBJ1-2, with D tentatively TRBD1 (5 bases). Germline-derived CDR1 and CDR2 are KGHSH and LQKENI. The CDR3 length is 14 residues. Trimming left V 2 bases short and J 3 bases short, with 10 bases between.